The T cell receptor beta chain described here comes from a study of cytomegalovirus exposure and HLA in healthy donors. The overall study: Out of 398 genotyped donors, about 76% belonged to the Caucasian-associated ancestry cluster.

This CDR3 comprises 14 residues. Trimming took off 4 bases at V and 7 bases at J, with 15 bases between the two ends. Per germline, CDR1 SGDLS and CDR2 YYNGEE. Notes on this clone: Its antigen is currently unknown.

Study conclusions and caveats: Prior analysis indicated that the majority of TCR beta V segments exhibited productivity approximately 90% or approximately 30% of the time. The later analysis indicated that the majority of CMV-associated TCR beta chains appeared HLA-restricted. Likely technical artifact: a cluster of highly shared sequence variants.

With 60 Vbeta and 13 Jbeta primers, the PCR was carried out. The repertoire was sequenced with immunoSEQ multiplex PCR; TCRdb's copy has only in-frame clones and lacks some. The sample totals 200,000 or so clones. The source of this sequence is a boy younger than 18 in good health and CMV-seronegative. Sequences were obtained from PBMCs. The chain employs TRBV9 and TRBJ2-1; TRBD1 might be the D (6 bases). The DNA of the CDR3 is TGTGCCAGCAGCCTTACGGGACAACTGAATGAGCAGTTCTTC. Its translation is CASSLTGQLNEQFF.